Following are 8 T cell receptor beta chains from one sample sequenced in a study of CD8+CD57+ T cells in acquired aplastic anemia. Before being chosen for sequencing, patients had shown CD8+CD57+ cell expansion by flow cytometry. Genomic DNA constituted the template upon which TCR beta VDJ and CDR3 profiling was performed. Using its own MiXCR run on the reads, TCRdb lists one record per CDR3 protein. The data hold roughly 250,000 distinct CDR3 sequences, with roughly half observed a single time. Source material: sorted CD4+, CD8+, or CD8+CD57+ T cells (not recorded which) from PBMCs. Source of these receptors: a human donor with aplastic anemia.

V and J are TRBV2 and TRBJ2-7; 7 nucleotides align to TRBD2. V lost 6 bases to trimming and J lost 2 bases; unmatched junction nucleotides: 7. Germline CDR1 SNHLY, CDR2 FYNNEI. The CDR3 spans 14 residues. CDR3: CASSDPSGTYEQYF. The CDR3 nucleotides are TGTGCCAGCAGCGACCCTAGCGGTACCTACGAGCAGTACTTC.

On this clonotype: A read error may produce the germline difference seen at one junction end. The chain recombines TRBV15 with TRBJ1-6; possibly TRBD1 for D (5 bases). The germline CDR1 and CDR2 sequences are LNHNV and YYDKDF (reference sequence). The CDR3 spans 15 residues. CDR3 residues: CATSRDSGLRSPHHF. The CDR3 bases are TGTGCCACCAGCAGAGACTCAGGGTTAAGGTCGCCCCACCACTTT.

This clonotype was found once. The rearrangement joins TRBV7-9 to TRBJ2-3; the D gene is possibly TRBD1 (6 bases). Germline CDR1 and CDR2: SEHNR and FQNEAQ (reference sequence). V lost 6 bases to trimming and J lost 0 bases, with 10 bases between them. The CDR3 length is 14 residues. This CDR3 reads CASRFDRSTDTQYF. CDR3 bases: TGTGCCAGCAGATTCGACAGGAGCACAGATACGCAGTATTTT.

Ten or more counts support this clonotype. The J gene is TRBJ1-6, the V gene TRBV9; perhaps TRBD1 as D (5 bases). With 0 bases removed from V and 6 bases from J, the gap between germline ends came to 16 bases. CDR1 SGDLS and CDR2 YYNGEE come from the germline V gene. The CDR3 contains 17 residues. Here the CDR3 DNA reads TGTGCCAGCAGCGTAGCCGGGGGTCCCTCTCGTAATTCACCCCTCCACTTT. Translating gives CASSVAGGPSRNSPLHF.

This chain links TRBV19 with TRBJ2-7, with 10 positions matching TRBD1. V was clipped by 9 bases and J by 5 bases; unmatched bases: 13. This CDR3 spans 15 amino acids. Germline CDR1 is LNHDA and CDR2 is SQIVND (reference sequence). The CDR3 here is CARDRDGQGVDEQYF. CDR3 in DNA: TGTGCCAGGGACCGAGACGGACAGGGGGTCGACGAGCAGTACTTC.

The DNA of the CDR3 is TGTGCCAGCAGCTCAGACAGGATGCCGTATGGCTACACCTTC. It translates to CASSSDRMPYGYTF. V gene TRBV5-8 combines with J gene TRBJ1-2, with a tentative D call TRBD1 (6 bases). The germline CDR1 and CDR2 sequences are SGHTS and YDEGEE. With 3 bases removed from V and 5 bases from J, the gap between germline ends came to 14 bases. The CDR3 is made up of 14 amino acids. Full variable domain (rest looked up from reference TRBV5-8 and TRBJ1-2): EAGVTQSPTHLIKTRGQQATLRCSPISGHTSVYWYQQALGLGLQFLLWYDEGEERNRGNFPPRFSGRQFPNYSSELNVNALELEDSALYLCASSSDRMPYGYTFGSGTRLTVV.

As regards this clonotype: Possible read error: a much larger clone is one base away. This CDR3 reads CASSLGLRRPVVTGELFF. CDR3 in DNA: TGTGCCAGCAGCTTAGGCTTGCGGAGGCCGGTAGTTACCGGGGAGCTGTTTTTT. The V call is TRBV11-2, the J call TRBJ2-2, with a weak D call TRBD2 (5 bases). Germline V gene sequence: CDR1 SGHAT, CDR2 FQNNGV. V was pared by 1 base and J by 5 bases, with 20 bases between. The CDR3 consists of 18 residues.

Concerning this clonotype: At one end the junction does not follow the germline gene, possibly because of a read error. The chain has TRBV4-2 and TRBJ2-2; possible D gene TRBD2, 5 bases. This CDR3 contains 16 residues. Germline values: CDR1 LGHNA, CDR2 YNFKEQ. CDR3 residues: CASSQVSEPNTGELYF. The CDR3 DNA follows: TGTGCCAGCAGCCAAGTATCGGAGCCGAACACCGGGGAGCTGTACTTC.